Below, 31 T cell receptor beta chains from the same sample are listed, as sequenced in a study of ipilimumab plus nivolumab after autologous stem cell transplantation. Only in-frame clones appear in the TCRdb table, and some are missing; sequencing was by immunoSEQ multiplex PCR. This sample has 20,000 to 25,000 clones; 75% to 85% occur once, and the top ten carry roughly 20%. The source was PBMCs, collected in a trial of ipilimumab plus nivolumab as post-transplant consolidation. The source of these receptors is a male donor with diffuse large B-cell lymphoma.

The CDR3 DNA follows: TGCGCCAGCAGCTTGGTCGGGGGTACTGGGGCCAACGTCCTGACTTTC. Encoded protein: CASSLVGGTGANVLTF. The rearrangement links TRBV5-1 to TRBJ2-6, with a possible D match to TRBD2 (6 bases). This CDR3 is 16 amino acids long. Between the trimmed V and J ends, which lost 0 bases and 2 bases, there was a span of 9 bases. Looked up from germline, CDR1 is SGHRS and CDR2 is YFSETQ.

The CDR3 region has the DNA TGCGCCAGCAGCTTGATGGTAGCGGGGCCCCAAGAGACCCAGTACTTC. Translated: CASSLMVAGPQETQYF. The J gene is TRBJ2-5, the V gene TRBV5-1; 8 bases match TRBD2. With V trimmed by 1 base and J by 1 base, 6 bases remained unmatched. Germline V CDR1 and CDR2: SGHRS, YFSETQ. The length of the CDR3 is 16 residues.

The gene calls are TRBV6-6 and TRBJ2-5; unclear D gene. This CDR3 region has 14 residues. V gave up 6 bases and J gave up 5 bases, with 16 bases separating them. Germline loops: CDR1 MNHNY, CDR2 SVGAGI (reference sequence). CDR3 region: CASSPPPVGETQYF. As DNA, the CDR3 is TGTGCCAGCAGCCCACCCCCAGTTGGGGAGACCCAGTACTTC.

This chain uses TRBV5-6 with TRBJ2-4; D might be TRBD1 (5 bases). The CDR3 loop spans 16 amino acids. Trimming shortened V by 1 base and J by 1 base, and 12 bases separated the two germline ends. Germline values: CDR1 SGHDT, CDR2 YYEEEE. The DNA of the CDR3 is TGTGCCAGCAGCTTGATCACAGGTGGGGCCAAAAACATTCAGTACTTC. This codes for CASSLITGGAKNIQYF.

The table lists this clone with a few counts. This chain joins TRBV4-1 and TRBJ1-1; D gene unclear. Germline lookup yields CDR1 MGHRA and CDR2 YSYEKL. Trimming removed 1 base from V and 2 bases from J, with 5 bases in between. The CDR3 spans 13 residues. This CDR3 is CASSQGINTEAFF. CDR3 in DNA: TGCGCCAGCAGCCAAGGGATCAACACTGAAGCTTTCTTT.

This clone came up once. The chain's CDR3 is CASSGWMNRETDTQYF. The CDR3 DNA sequence: TGTGCCAGCTCCGGGTGGATGAACAGGGAGACAGATACGCAGTATTTT. This chain links TRBV18 with TRBJ2-3, with D possibly TRBD1 on 6 matching bases. V gave up 6 bases and J gave up 3 bases, with 19 bases separating them. This CDR3 comprises 16 residues. CDR1 and CDR2 (germline): KGHSH, LQKENI.

V and J are TRBV5-6 and TRBJ2-3; D perhaps matches TRBD2 (7 bases). This CDR3 region has 16 residues. Germline CDR1 is SGHDT and CDR2 is YYEEEE. V lost 0 bases to trimming and J lost 2 bases, with 13 bases between them. The CDR3 here is CASSLAAGAPTDTQYF. CDR3 sequence (DNA): TGTGCCAGCAGCTTGGCCGCGGGGGCGCCCACAGATACGCAGTATTTT.

By share of the sample, this clone is medium-sized. This rearrangement joins TRBV7-3 to TRBJ2-3; unclear D gene. Germline CDR1 reads SGHTA; CDR2 reads FQGTGA. The CDR3 runs to 14 residues. The V gene lost 2 bases and the J gene lost 5 bases, with 11 bases spanning the gap. In DNA, the CDR3 is TGTGCCAGCAGCTTAGGGCAGTGGGAAGATACGCAGTATTTT. Translated, it gives CASSLGQWEDTQYF.

This clone has more than one count but fewer than ten. The gene calls are TRBV5-4 and TRBJ2-1; D is possibly TRBD1 (6 bases). Germline lookup yields CDR1 SGHNT and CDR2 YYREEE (reference sequence). Trimming shortened V by 0 bases and J by 2 bases, and 9 bases separated the two germline ends. The CDR3 spans 15 residues. The CDR3 here is CASSLDRDTYNEQFF. In nucleotides, the CDR3 is TGTGCCAGCAGCTTGGATAGGGACACCTACAATGAGCAGTTCTTC. The full variable domain, with the rest looked up from reference TRBV5-4 and TRBJ2-1, is ETGVTQSPTHLIKTRGQQVTLRCSSQSGHNTVSWYQQALGQGPQFIFQYYREEENGRGNFPPRFSGLQFPNYSSELNVNALELDDSALYLCASSLDRDTYNEQFFGPGTRLTVL.

The chain has TRBV28 and TRBJ1-2, with no clear D. Per the germline V gene, CDR1 is MDHEN and CDR2 is SYDVKM. The CDR3 contains 12 residues. The CDR3 sequence: CALQDENYGYTF. DNA for the CDR3: TGTGCGTTGCAGGATGAAAACTATGGCTACACCTTC.

The chain uses TRBV19 and TRBJ2-7; the D gene is possibly TRBD2 (6 bases). The CDR3 extends over 14 amino acids. V was clipped by 1 base and J by 3 bases, with 10 bases between them. CDR1 LNHDA and CDR2 SQIVND come from the germline V gene (reference sequence). CDR3 amino acids: CASSIGREDYEQYF. For the CDR3, the DNA is TGTGCCAGTAGTATAGGCAGGGAGGACTACGAGCAGTACTTC.

V and J are TRBV6-4 and TRBJ2-1; no clear D. V gave up 0 bases and J gave up 3 bases, with 9 bases separating them. CDR3 length equals 15 residues. CDR1 is MRHNA and CDR2 is SNTAGT in the germline V gene. CDR3 sequence reads: CASSDSGRNYNEQFF. The CDR3 DNA reads as TGTGCCAGCAGTGACTCAGGCAGAAACTACAATGAGCAGTTCTTC.

This rearrangement joins TRBV9 to TRBJ2-1, with D maybe TRBD2 (5 bases). Germline V CDR1 and CDR2: SGDLS, YYNGEE. Trimming left V 0 bases short and J 3 bases short, with 16 bases between. This CDR3 has 17 amino acids. CDR3 loop: CASSVGSVGSLYNEQFF. As DNA, the CDR3 is TGTGCCAGCAGCGTAGGGTCGGTGGGGAGCCTCTACAATGAGCAGTTCTTC.

This clone was seen only a few times. The chain uses TRBV9 and TRBJ2-7; the D gene is possibly TRBD1 (5 bases). This CDR3 region has 13 residues. Germline V lookup: CDR1 SGDLS, CDR2 YYNGEE. Trimming took 4 bases from V and 2 from J, leaving 10 bases between them. The CDR3 coding sequence is TGTGCCAGCAGCCCGGTGGGGCCCTACGAGCAGTACTTC. Translating it yields CASSPVGPYEQYF.

This clone is medium-sized (0.01 to 0.1%). The CDR3 is CASSLDRGSSPLHF. The CDR3 coding sequence is TGTGCCAGCAGTTTAGACAGGGGGTCTTCACCCCTCCACTTT. The V call is TRBV28, the J call TRBJ1-6, with 9 bases identical to TRBD1. There are 14 residues in the CDR3. The germline V gene encodes CDR1 MDHEN and CDR2 SYDVKM. Trimming at V came to 2 bases and at J to 9 bases, leaving 2 bases not matched to a gene. Together with reference TRBV28 and TRBJ1-6, the CDR3 gives the full variable domain: DVKVTQSSRYLVKRTGEKVFLECVQDMDHENMFWYRQDPGLGLRLIYFSYDVKMKEKGDIPEGYSVSREKKERFSLILESASTNQTSMYLCASSLDRGSSPLHFGNGTRLTVT.

V and J are TRBV28 and TRBJ1-1; D call uncertain. The CDR3 is made up of 14 amino acids. Per germline, CDR1 MDHEN and CDR2 SYDVKM. Trimming left V 6 bases short and J 4 bases short, with 15 bases between. CDR3 DNA: TGTGCCAGCAGATACTACGCCGGTTCCACTGAAGCTTTCTTT. Protein product: CASRYYAGSTEAFF.

This clone occurred a few times. This chain links TRBV10-3 with TRBJ2-2; 9 nucleotides agree with TRBD1. After removal of 5 bases from V and 1 base from J, the junction contained 11 bases not matched to a gene. CDR1 ENHRY and CDR2 SYGVKD come from the germline V gene. This CDR3 region has 18 residues. CDR3 loop: CAISTGTPGQGNTGELFF. The CDR3 DNA reads as TGTGCCATCAGTACGGGAACTCCGGGACAGGGGAACACCGGGGAGCTGTTTTTT.

The chain employs TRBV19 and TRBJ1-2; perhaps TRBD1 as D (5 bases). This CDR3 is 16 amino acids long. The V and J ends lost 4 bases and 4 bases respectively, with 19 bases between them. Germline V gene data show CDR1 as LNHDA and CDR2 as SQIVND (reference sequence). CDR3 nucleotide sequence: TGTGCCAGTAGTAGAGGGGATTTGAACCCACCCTATGGCTACACCTTC. It is translated as CASSRGDLNPPYGYTF.

V is TRBV9 and J is TRBJ2-3, with TRBD2 matching 11 bases. Per the germline V gene, CDR1 is SGDLS and CDR2 is YYNGEE. V lost 4 bases and J lost 2; bases outside the gene matches: 6. The CDR3 consists of 16 residues. In DNA form, the CDR3 reads TGTGCCAGCAGCATACTAGCGGGGGCCTTCACAGATACGCAGTATTTT. This sequence encodes CASSILAGAFTDTQYF.

The V and J genes are TRBV29-1 and TRBJ1-6; D not certain. Trimming took 4 bases from V and 6 from J, leaving 10 bases between them. Germline CDR1 reads SQVTM; CDR2 reads ANQGSEA. The CDR3 has 13 amino acids. The CDR3, as DNA: TGCAGCGTTGGCGGGAGTTTTAATTCACCCCTCCACTTT. This translates into CSVGGSFNSPLHF. Looking up the rest from reference TRBV29-1 and TRBJ1-6 gives the full variable domain: SAVISQKPSRDICQRGTSLTIQCQVDSQVTMMFWYRQQPGQSLTLIATANQGSEATYESGFVIDKFPISRPNLTFSTLTVSNMSPEDSSIYLCSVGGSFNSPLHFGNGTRLTVT.

The count of this clone is one. A read error is possible here, since a much larger clone lies one base away. The rearrangement links TRBV4-1 to TRBJ2-7; 8 bases fit TRBD1. The CDR3 extends over 15 amino acids. V lost 0 bases to trimming and J lost 2 bases; unmatched junction nucleotides: 3. In germline, CDR1 is MGHRA, CDR2 YSYEKL. This chain's CDR3 is CASSQDQGAPYEQYF. CDR3 nucleotides: TGCGCCAGCAGCCAAGATCAGGGGGCCCCCTACGAGCAGTACTTC.

This clone was seen a handful of times. The CDR3 is CASRRDGDGYTF. CDR3 sequence (DNA): TGTGCCAGCAGAAGAGACGGAGATGGCTACACCTTC. This rearrangement joins TRBV2 to TRBJ1-2; D ambiguous. The CDR3 consists of 12 residues. The V and J ends lost 6 bases and 6 bases respectively, with 11 bases between them. Germline V gene sequence: CDR1 SNHLY, CDR2 FYNNEI.

The genes are TRBV28 and TRBJ2-3; 7 positions agree with TRBD2. The CDR3 consists of 15 residues. CDR1 is MDHEN and CDR2 is SYDVKM in the germline V gene. V lost 2 bases and J lost 4; bases outside the gene matches: 6. CDR3 sequence: CASSLTPGGADTQYF. DNA of the CDR3: TGTGCCAGCAGTTTAACCCCGGGGGGTGCAGATACGCAGTATTTT. Looking up the rest from reference TRBV28 and TRBJ2-3 gives the full variable domain: DVKVTQSSRYLVKRTGEKVFLECVQDMDHENMFWYRQDPGLGLRLIYFSYDVKMKEKGDIPEGYSVSREKKERFSLILESASTNQTSMYLCASSLTPGGADTQYFGPGTRLTVL.

This chain uses TRBV7-8 with TRBJ1-3, with a weak D call TRBD1 (6 bases). The germline V gene encodes CDR1 SGHVS and CDR2 FQNEAQ. CDR3 length equals 15 residues. V was pared by 5 bases and J by 4 bases, with 15 bases between. The CDR3 nucleotides are TGTGCCAGCAGCCCTAGCCCGGGGGCCGGAAACACCATATATTTT. Protein product: CASSPSPGAGNTIYF.

The chain uses TRBV18 and TRBJ2-3, with 9 bases lining up with TRBD2. Germline trimming cut 1 base from V and 0 bases from J; bases unmatched to any gene: 8. The CDR3 has 18 amino acids. Germline V gene sequence: CDR1 KGHSH, CDR2 LQKENI. The CDR3 DNA follows: TGTGCCAGCTCACCACGGCTAGCGGGGCCTCCCAGCACAGATACGCAGTATTTT. Translating it yields CASSPRLAGPPSTDTQYF.

The gene calls are TRBV28 and TRBJ2-7; 10 bases match TRBD2. The CDR3 is 17 residues long. With V trimmed by 4 bases and J by 5 bases, 14 bases remained unmatched. Germline V CDR1 and CDR2: MDHEN, SYDVKM. The CDR3 DNA reads TGTGCCAGCAGTTCTCTCCTAGCGGGGGCGACGTTCCACGAGCAGTACTTC. Translated: CASSSLLAGATFHEQYF.

The chain combines TRBV15 with TRBJ2-1, with D tentatively TRBD2 (5 bases). V was shortened by 0 bases and J by 8 bases, with 5 bases between the two germline ends. CDR1 and CDR2 (germline): LNHNV, YYDKDF (reference sequence). This CDR3 comprises 12 residues. As DNA, the CDR3 is TGTGCCACCAGCAGAGACGGGGATGAGCAGTTCTTC. Translating gives CATSRDGDEQFF.

This rearrangement joins TRBV2 to TRBJ2-7; TRBD1 aligns across 9 bases. CDR1 SNHLY and CDR2 FYNNEI come from the germline V gene. Trimming at V came to 6 bases and at J to 2 bases, leaving 11 bases not matched to a gene. The CDR3 has 16 amino acids. The CDR3, as DNA: TGTGCCAGCAGCCCCCGGGACAGGGTTAACACCTACGAGCAGTACTTC. Encoded protein: CASSPRDRVNTYEQYF.

The rearrangement uses TRBV6-5 and TRBJ1-5; no firm D call. The germline V and J ends were trimmed by 1 base and 3 bases, with 4 bases remaining between them. Germline CDR1 MNHEY, CDR2 SVGAGI. The CDR3 contains 13 residues. This chain's CDR3 is CASSYYYNQPQHF. The CDR3 bases are TGTGCCAGCAGTTACTATTACAATCAGCCCCAGCATTTT.

The chain carries TRBV11-1 and TRBJ2-7; D gene uncertain. CDR3 size: 13 residues. The V end was cut by 3 bases, the J end by 0 bases, with 6 bases between. Germline CDR1 and CDR2: SGHAT and FQDESV (reference sequence). CDR3 sequence reads: CASSFTGSYEQYF. The CDR3 coding sequence is TGTGCCAGCAGCTTTACGGGCTCCTACGAGCAGTACTTC.

V gene TRBV7-2 combines with J gene TRBJ1-6, with a tentative D call TRBD1 (5 bases). V was clipped by 5 bases and J by 7 bases, with 12 bases between them. This CDR3 contains 14 residues. CDR1 SGHTA and CDR2 FQGNSA come from the germline V gene. This CDR3 is CASSLSGHNSPLHF. As DNA, the CDR3 is TGTGCCAGCAGCCTTTCGGGGCACAATTCACCCCTCCACTTT.